The 25 T cell receptor beta chains given below trace back to one sample, sequenced in a study of metastatic and nonmetastatic thyroid tumors. Every patient underwent thyroid surgery untreated. TCRdb re-analyzed the PCR reads through MiXCR. The table records 72,000 or so clones, around 19% of them present only once. Sequencing was performed on blood. Receptor source: a female donor with papillary thyroid cancer or a benign thyroid nodule (not recorded which). Some clones in this sample may be carry-over from other donors' samples.

This clone was recorded at least ten times. This chain connects TRBV6-2 or TRBV6-3 to TRBJ1-5; the match to TRBD1 covers 9 bases. This CDR3 has 15 residues. Losses at the gene ends were 4 bases for V and 6 bases for J; bases not matched to a gene: 7. Germline V lookup: CDR1 MNHEY, CDR2 SVGEGT. CDR3 coding DNA: TGTGCCAGCAGTTCGACAGGGGGTAATGGTCAGCCCCAGCATTTT. Protein product: CASSSTGGNGQPQHF.

As for this clone: The junction shows a germline mismatch at one end, possibly a read error. The chain is built from TRBV20-1 and TRBJ2-2; 8 nucleotides line up with TRBD1. Germline CDR1 DFQATT, CDR2 SNEGSKA (reference sequence). CDR3 size: 14 residues. CDR3 sequence (DNA): TGTAGTGCTGCTGGACAGGGATGCACCGGGGAGCTGTTTTTT. It yields the protein CSAAGQGCTGELFF.

This clone showed up many times. The V and J genes are TRBV24-1 and TRBJ2-1, with 7 nucleotides matching TRBD2. Germline CDR1 and CDR2: KGHDR and SFDVKD. This CDR3 has 15 amino acids. V shed 4 bases and J 3 bases; nucleotides not matched to a gene: 5. The CDR3 here is CATSERRGGYNEQFF. CDR3 bases: TGTGCCACCAGTGAACGGCGCGGGGGCTACAATGAGCAGTTCTTC.

This clone was seen many times. The V and J genes are TRBV20-1 and TRBJ1-1, with D maybe TRBD1 (5 bases). This CDR3 is 13 amino acids long. The germline CDR1 and CDR2 sequences are DFQATT and SNEGSKA (reference sequence). V was trimmed by 2 bases and J by 3 bases, leaving 10 bases between them. CDR3 DNA: TGCAGTGCTAGACGGGGCGAGGACACTGAAGCTTTCTTT. Translated: CSARRGEDTEAFF.

This clone was detected only a few times. This chain joins TRBV6-5 and TRBJ2-7, with D unclear. The CDR3 is 13 residues long. V lost 8 bases and J lost 2, with 13 bases in between. Germline CDR1 MNHEY, CDR2 SVGAGI. CDR3 DNA: TGTGCCAGCCGTCACACCTCGGCCTACGAGCAGTACTTC. It yields the protein CASRHTSAYEQYF.

This clone occurred many times. The gene calls are TRBV6-2 or TRBV6-3 and TRBJ2-7, with D perhaps TRBD2 (5 bases). Germline CDR1 is MNHEY and CDR2 is SVGEGT. Trimming left V 5 bases short and J 3 bases short, with 11 bases between. This CDR3 has 13 amino acids. CDR3 amino acids: CASSPGLIYEQYF. In nucleotides, the CDR3 is TGTGCCAGCAGTCCCGGACTTATCTACGAGCAGTACTTC.

Only a few counts were recorded for this clone. The junction departs from germline at one end; a sequencing error may be responsible. The genes are TRBV12-3 or TRBV12-4 and TRBJ2-4; D not certain. The CDR3 is made up of 12 amino acids. The DNA of the CDR3 is TGTGCCAGCAATTTAGGCGTAAACATTCAGTACTTC. This sequence encodes CASNLGVNIQYF.

This clone occurred many times. The rearrangement links TRBV30 to TRBJ2-4, with 8 bases lining up with TRBD2. Germline V gene data show CDR1 as GTSNPN and CDR2 as SVGIG (reference sequence). This CDR3 has 17 residues. Unmatched junction bases numbered 11, after V lost 2 bases and J lost 2 bases. The CDR3 region is CAWSSPWTSSTKNIQYF. CDR3 nucleotide sequence: TGTGCCTGGAGTTCTCCCTGGACTAGCTCAACCAAAAACATTCAGTACTTC.

This clone was detected ten times or more. The chain links TRBV15 to TRBJ1-6; D possibly corresponds to TRBD1 (5 bases). The ends were cut back, 5 bases at V and 7 bases at J, with 12 bases in the middle. This CDR3 contains 14 residues. Germline V gene data show CDR1 as LNHNV and CDR2 as YYDKDF (reference sequence). CDR3 coding DNA: TGTGCCACCAGCGCCCGGGGCTCCAATTCACCCCTCCACTTT. Translation: CATSARGSNSPLHF. Supplemented by reference TRBV15 and TRBJ1-6, the full variable domain reads DAMVIQNPRYQVTQFGKPVTLSCSQTLNHNVMYWYQQKSSQAPKLLFHYYDKDFNNEADTPDNFQSRRPNTSFCFLDIRSPGLGDTAMYLCATSARGSNSPLHFGNGTRLTVT.

Regarding this clone: A much bigger clone sits one base away, suggesting this may be a read error. This sample includes further DNA sequences coding for the same CDR3. The rearrangement joins TRBV29-1 to TRBJ2-1, with D uncertain. Trimming took off 4 bases at V and 2 bases at J, with 15 bases between the two ends. CDR3 length equals 15 residues. Looked up from germline, CDR1 is SQVTM and CDR2 is ANQGSEA. CDR3 nucleotides: TGCAGCGTTGCTAGAACTAAAAGGCCCTACAATGAGCAGTTCTTC. It is translated as CSVARTKRPYNEQFF.

This clone was counted many times. The V gene is TRBV6-1, the J gene TRBJ2-7; possibly TRBD1 for D (6 bases). The CDR3 covers 13 residues. The V and J ends lost 6 bases and 3 bases respectively, with 12 bases between them. Germline loops: CDR1 MNHNS, CDR2 SASEGT. In DNA form, the CDR3 reads TGTGCCAGCAGCACAGGGACATTCTACGAGCAGTACTTC. Translated: CASSTGTFYEQYF.

This clone was picked up many times. The CDR3, as DNA: TGCAGCGTTCGGGACATCAACGAGCAGTACTTC. This codes for CSVRDINEQYF. J is TRBJ2-7 and V is TRBV29-1, with D perhaps TRBD1 (6 bases). The CDR3 is made up of 11 amino acids. V was trimmed by 5 bases and J by 5 bases, leaving 10 bases between them. Looked up from germline, CDR1 is SQVTM and CDR2 is ANQGSEA.

This clone has at least ten counts. The chain couples TRBV19 to TRBJ1-4; D is unclear. The CDR3 loop spans 14 amino acids. V dropped 3 bases and J dropped 6 bases, with 11 bases sitting between them. Germline-derived CDR1 and CDR2 are LNHDA and SQIVND (reference sequence). CDR3 in amino acids: CASSIVVADEKLFF. CDR3 DNA: TGTGCCAGTAGTATTGTGGTAGCGGATGAAAAACTGTTTTTT.

This clone was detected ten times or more. CDR3 in amino acids: CASSLAAGKWDEKLFF. CDR3 DNA sequence: TGTGCCAGCAGTTTAGCGGCCGGGAAGTGGGATGAAAAACTGTTTTTT. V usage is TRBV12-3 or TRBV12-4 and J usage is TRBJ1-4; no firm D call. With 0 bases removed from V and 6 bases from J, the gap between germline ends came to 14 bases. The CDR3 covers 16 residues.

This clone has a count of ten or more. The CDR3 DNA is TGTGCCAGCAGCTTCGGGCAGCAGACCCCTCAGCCCCAGCATTTT. Translated: CASSFGQQTPQPQHF. The gene calls are TRBV6-1 and TRBJ1-5; D unresolved. CDR1 and CDR2 (germline): MNHNS, SASEGT. V lost 6 bases, J lost 6 bases, and 18 bases lay in between. The CDR3 covers 15 residues.

This clone appeared many times. The chain uses TRBV5-1 and TRBJ2-3; the match to TRBD2 covers 9 bases. Germline CDR1 SGHRS, CDR2 YFSETQ. The ends lost 4 bases at V and 3 bases at J; junction bases unmatched: 6. This CDR3 spans 15 amino acids. The CDR3 nucleotides read TGCGCCAGCAGCATAGCGGGAGACGGGACAGATACGCAGTATTTT. Protein product: CASSIAGDGTDTQYF.

This clone has ten or more counts. The chain recombines TRBV2 with TRBJ2-1; D may be TRBD2 (6 bases). CDR1 and CDR2 (germline): SNHLY, FYNNEI. V was trimmed by 1 base and J by 4 bases, leaving 8 bases between them. The length of the CDR3 is 14 residues. CDR3 bases: TGTGCCAGCAGTGAAGGACGGGGGTACAATGAGCAGTTCTTC. This gives the protein CASSEGRGYNEQFF.

This clone was detected many times. The chain carries TRBV12-3 or TRBV12-4 and TRBJ1-3; D remains ambiguous. Trimming left V 5 bases short and J 4 bases short, with 12 bases between. CDR3 length: 14 residues. The CDR3 is CASSPLLGGNTIYF. The CDR3, as DNA: TGTGCCAGCAGTCCACTTTTAGGGGGAAACACCATATATTTT.

Turning to this clone: The junction does not match germline at one end; this may be a read error. The V and J genes are TRBV30 and TRBJ2-1; 9 bases fit TRBD1. The CDR3 is made up of 15 amino acids. Germline CDR1 GTSNPN, CDR2 SVGIG (reference sequence). In nucleotides, the CDR3 is TGTGCCTGGACCTATCCGGGACAGGGTTCCAATCAGCAGTTCTTC. It is translated as CAWTYPGQGSNQQFF.

This clone has just one count. This chain uses TRBV30 with TRBJ1-2, with TRBD1 identical over 7 bases. V lost 2 bases, J lost 3 bases, and 9 bases stayed unmatched. Germline V gene sequence: CDR1 GTSNPN, CDR2 SVGIG (reference sequence). This CDR3 contains 15 residues. In DNA, the CDR3 is TGTGCCTGGAGTACGGGACAGCCGGGGGACTATGGCTACACCTTC. Translation: CAWSTGQPGDYGYTF.

There are many counts of this clone. The chain has TRBV6-6 and TRBJ2-2; 9 nucleotides align to TRBD2. Germline loops: CDR1 MNHNY, CDR2 SVGAGI (reference sequence). The CDR3 runs 14 residues. Losses at the gene ends were 2 bases for V and 7 bases for J; bases not matched to a gene: 2. Here the CDR3 DNA reads TGTGCCAGCAGTTACGATAGCGGGGGCGGGGAGCTGTTTTTT. Translated: CASSYDSGGGELFF.

This clone has at least ten counts. The chain is built from TRBV11-2 and TRBJ2-5; TRBD2 matches at 9 bases. V shed 5 bases and J 5 bases; nucleotides not matched to a gene: 12. This CDR3 is 16 amino acids long. The germline V gene encodes CDR1 SGHAT and CDR2 FQNNGV. CDR3 sequence: CASSLSLAGRMETQYF. CDR3 bases: TGTGCCAGCAGCCTAAGCCTAGCGGGAAGGATGGAGACCCAGTACTTC.

The chain couples TRBV19 to TRBJ1-2; 8 bases fit TRBD1. CDR1 is LNHDA, CDR2 SQIVND, per germline (reference sequence). J lost 2 bases, V lost 4 bases, and 3 bases had no gene match. The CDR3 contains 14 residues. As DNA, the CDR3 is TGTGCCAGTAGTAGCGGACAGGGCAACTATGGCTACACCTTC. It codes for CASSSGQGNYGYTF.

The rearrangement joins TRBV28 to TRBJ2-7; possible D gene TRBD2, 5 bases. Trimming pared 2 bases from V and 4 bases from J, leaving 6 bases between. CDR1 and CDR2 from the germline V gene are MDHEN and SYDVKM. The CDR3 has 12 amino acids. CDR3 protein: CASSLPGYEQYF. In DNA, the CDR3 is TGTGCCAGCAGTTTACCGGGGTACGAGCAGTACTTC.

This clone was found many times. The V call is TRBV9, the J call TRBJ2-7, with 7 positions matching TRBD1. The CDR3 has 13 residues. In germline, CDR1 is SGDLS, CDR2 YYNGEE. Losses at the gene ends were 0 bases for V and 12 bases for J; bases not matched to a gene: 9. The CDR3 sequence is CASSVDGTAEAYF. The CDR3 region has the DNA TGTGCCAGCAGCGTAGATGGGACAGCGGAGGCGTACTTC.